This T cell receptor (beta chain) was profiled in a study of shared clonotypes between healthy human individuals. General study results and limits: Generation probabilities of non-shared clonotypes were lower (relative to those shared by all four donors). Clonotype sharing among donors was thought likely to change with sequencing depth.

As for this clone: Its antigen is undetermined.

Germline CDR1 reads LNHDA; CDR2 reads SQIVND (reference sequence). This CDR3 is built from 17 residues. V dropped 5 bases and J dropped 0; count of bases not matched to a gene: 9. Genomic DNA of every subset was divided equally among multiple immunoSEQ plates. Clones were read by immunoSEQ multiplex PCR, and TCRdb kept only the in-frame ones, dropping some. This sample yields under 1,900,000 clones, of which 98% are seen a single time; 0.3% to 0.45% belongs to the top ten. The sequence was obtained from a young man in good health. The chain recombines TRBV19 with TRBJ2-4, with TRBD2 matching 8 bases. The material sequenced was naive CD4+ T cells sorted from blood. Subset denoted: CD45RA+ positively selected. In DNA, the CDR3 is TGTGCCAGTAGTCCTCCCGGGGGGGGATTAGCCAAAAACATTCAGTACTTC. Translated, it gives CASSPPGGGLAKNIQYF.